This T cell receptor (beta chain) is drawn from a study of early T cells in non-severe SARS-CoV-2 infection. Turning to the study itself: Bulk RNA isolated from unsorted whole blood underwent sequencing; chains were not paired.

This clonotype has more than one count but fewer than ten. Its antigen is not identified. Germline-derived CDR1 and CDR2 are SNHLY and FYNNEI. The CDR3 is 15 residues long. V dropped 7 bases and J dropped 5; count of bases not matched to a gene: 6. The library protocol tagged individual cDNA molecules with unique molecular identifiers. One entry per CDR3 protein, called by TCRdb with MiXCR from the 5' RACE reads. The sample contains tens of thousands of distinct CDR3 sequences, roughly 6.1% of which appear only once. Findings and limits, study-wide: Missing private and CD4 specificities, VDJdb matching favored anti-spike CD8 responses.

The sample here was whole blood, taken at baseline. The chain combines TRBV2 with TRBJ2-1; 12 bases are shared with TRBD2. This sequence originates from an adult who was a healthcare worker with PCR-confirmed SARS-CoV-2 infection or an uninfected control (not recorded which). In DNA form, the CDR3 reads TGTGCCAGCACTAAACTAGCGGGAGGTCACAATGAGCAGTTCTTC. It codes for CASTKLAGGHNEQFF.